These T cell receptor beta chains were read from a single sample in a study of blood T cell repertoires in COVID-19. Assay used: immunoSEQ multiplex PCR; TCRdb lists only in-frame clones, some missing. Counted here are around 140,000 clones, about 76% occurring once; the ten biggest clones make up more than 7.5%. The specimen sequenced was peripheral blood. The receptors derive from a woman in her sixties with active or convalescent COVID-19. The CDR3 runs from the conserved cysteine through the conserved F or W. A D gene is named only where the DNA matches it firmly. A row's size may be missing; if present it is once, few, many or a size class.

>-|-|TRBV3-1/TRBV3-2|TRBJ2-1
CASSHLGGVSYNEQFF
TGTGCCAGCAGCCATTTAGGCGGGGTCTCCTACAATGAGCAGTTCTTC
>many|TRBD1|TRBV27|TRBJ1-6
CASSQSGTEDSPLHF
TGTGCCAGCAGCCAGAGTGGGACAGAGGATTCACCCCTCCACTTT
>-|-|TRBV4-1|TRBJ1-5
CASSRAGSSNQPQHF
TGCGCCAGCAGCCGTGCCGGTTCCAGCAATCAGCCCCAGCATTTT
>-|TRBD2|TRBV11-2|TRBJ2-1
CASSLERRGGIDEQFF
TGTGCCAGCAGCTTGGAAAGGCGGGGGGGCATAGATGAGCAGTTCTTC
>-|TRBD1|TRBV18|TRBJ1-6
CASSPLEGARSPLHF
TGTGCCAGCTCACCATTGGAGGGGGCGCGTTCACCCCTCCACTTT
>-|-|TRBV11-2|TRBJ1-1
CASSLRGGTATEAFF
TGTGCCAGCAGCTTAAGGGGGGGGACCGCCACTGAAGCTTTCTTT
>many|-|TRBV5-5|TRBJ1-1
CASSLMGENTEAFF
TGTGCCAGCAGCTTGATGGGCGAAAACACTGAAGCTTTCTTT
>-|-|TRBV6-5|TRBJ2-5
CASSPDRAQETQYF
TGTGCCAGCAGTCCAGACAGAGCTCAAGAGACCCAGTACTTC
>-|TRBD2|TRBV28|TRBJ2-5
CASSGREGRETQYF
TGTGCCAGCAGTGGGAGGGAGGGGCGAGAGACCCAGTACTTC
>-|TRBD1|TRBV5-4|TRBJ1-1
CASRRGQLMNTEAFF
TGTGCCAGCAGGCGGGGACAGTTGATGAACACTGAAGCTTTCTTT
>-|-|TRBV5-1|TRBJ1-4
CASSFSALWGEKLFF
TGCGCCAGCAGCTTTTCGGCTCTATGGGGCGAAAAACTGTTTTTT
>-|-|TRBV30|TRBJ2-1
CAWSVLAGRPNEQFF
TGTGCCTGGAGTGTATTGGCGGGAAGACCTAATGAGCAGTTCTTC
>few|TRBD1|TRBV28|TRBJ1-1
CASSLGRGWTEAFF
TGTGCCAGCAGTTTAGGCAGGGGGTGGACTGAAGCTTTCTTT
>-|-|TRBV6-6|TRBJ1-1
CASSYEYSEAFF
TGTGCCAGCAGTTACGAGTACTCCGAAGCTTTCTTT
>few|-|TRBV24-1|TRBJ1-5
CATSDSVQGFNQPQHF
TGTGCCACCAGTGATTCCGTACAGGGATTTAATCAGCCCCAGCATTTT
>-|TRBD1|TRBV7-9|TRBJ2-3
CASSLGQGLAFSTDTQYF
TGTGCCAGCAGCTTAGGACAGGGGTTGGCGTTCTCCACAGATACGCAGTATTTT
>-|-|TRBV28|TRBJ1-2
CASSYKGRGYGYTF
TGTGCCAGCAGTTATAAGGGGCGCGGCTATGGCTACACCTTC
>once|TRBD1|TRBV27|TRBJ2-1
CASSFQTGGSNEQFF
TGTGCCAGCAGTTTCCAGACAGGGGGAAGCAATGAGCAGTTCTTC
>-|-|TRBV19|TRBJ2-5
CASSTSGTSGETQYF
TGTGCCAGTAGTACCTCCGGGACTTCGGGGGAGACCCAGTACTTC
>-|TRBD1|TRBV10-3|TRBJ1-2
CAISEAGQGNYGYTF
TGTGCCATCAGTGAGGCGGGACAGGGAAACTATGGCTACACCTTC
>-|TRBD1|TRBV11-2|TRBJ1-5
CASSLGQGNNQPQHF
TGTGCCAGCAGCTTGGGACAGGGGAACAATCAGCCCCAGCATTTT
>-|-|TRBV19|TRBJ2-1
CASSLRASQIISYNEQFF
TGTGCCAGTAGCCTACGGGCTAGCCAGATCATCTCCTACAATGAGCAGTTCTTC